This entry lists 16 T cell receptor beta chains sequenced from one sample in a study of early T cells in non-severe SARS-CoV-2 infection. TCRdb itself ran the 5' RACE reads through MiXCR, one entry per CDR3 protein. The table has about 82,000 distinct CDR3 sequences, roughly 13% seen once. Material for sequencing was whole blood. These receptors originate from an adult who was a healthcare worker with PCR-confirmed SARS-CoV-2 infection or an uninfected control (not recorded which).

This clonotype was seen repeatedly, ten times or more. V and J are TRBV20-1 and TRBJ2-7; TRBD1 might be the D (7 bases). Germline V gives CDR1 DFQATT, CDR2 SNEGSKA (reference sequence). The CDR3 loop spans 13 amino acids. Trimming left V 1 base short and J 3 bases short, with 10 bases between. CDR3 DNA: TGCAGTGCTAGAGGACAGGGAGGCTACGAGCAGTACTTC. It encodes CSARGQGGYEQYF.

This chain connects TRBV20-1 to TRBJ2-5; tentative D call: TRBD1 (5 bases). Germline V gives CDR1 DFQATT, CDR2 SNEGSKA (reference sequence). CDR3 length: 12 residues. V was cut by 3 bases and J by 3 bases, with 8 bases left in between. This CDR3 reads CSASFREETQYF. The CDR3 region has the DNA TGCAGTGCTAGTTTCAGGGAAGAGACCCAGTACTTC.

The V gene is TRBV7-2, the J gene TRBJ1-2, with no clear D. The germline V and J ends were trimmed by 0 bases and 2 bases, with 13 bases remaining between them. Germline values: CDR1 SGHTA, CDR2 FQGNSA. The CDR3 contains 16 residues. In nucleotides, the CDR3 is TGTGCCAGCAGCTTAGCTGGCTCCTCGGTAAACTATGGCTACACCTTC. This codes for CASSLAGSSVNYGYTF.

This sequence joins TRBV4-1 and TRBJ2-7; possible D gene TRBD2, 6 bases. V dropped 2 bases and J dropped 3 bases, with 17 bases sitting between them. Germline V gives CDR1 MGHRA, CDR2 YSYEKL. The CDR3 is 16 amino acids. This CDR3 is CASSQTSSGEIYEQYF. CDR3 nucleotides: TGCGCCAGCAGCCAAACAAGTAGCGGAGAAATCTACGAGCAGTACTTC.

Ten or more counts support this clonotype. The J gene is TRBJ2-1, the V gene TRBV28; TRBD2 might be the D (5 bases). Per the germline V gene, CDR1 is MDHEN and CDR2 is SYDVKM. Trimming removed 6 bases from V and 5 bases from J, with 17 bases in between. This CDR3 is built from 15 residues. The chain's CDR3 is CASSQRVRAHNEQFF. CDR3 in DNA: TGTGCCAGCAGCCAAAGAGTGAGGGCACACAATGAGCAGTTCTTC.

This clonotype was detected only a few times. J is TRBJ1-5 and V is TRBV21-1; the DNA was not used to check the table's D call, TRBD1. TRBV21-1 is a known pseudogene. The CDR3 consists of 17 residues. The chain's CDR3 is CASSNPGRRVGNQPQHF. In DNA form, the CDR3 reads TGTGCCAGCAGCAATCCCGGCCGGAGGGTGGGCAATCAGCCCCAGCATTTT.

This clonotype was seen more than once but under ten times. The gene calls are TRBV7-3 and TRBJ2-1; D remains ambiguous. With 5 bases removed from V and 0 bases from J, the gap between germline ends came to 11 bases. Germline CDR1 and CDR2: SGHTA and FQGTGA. This CDR3 comprises 15 residues. The CDR3: CASSLGPSSYNEQFF. Here the CDR3 DNA reads TGTGCCAGCAGCCTAGGTCCTAGCTCCTACAATGAGCAGTTCTTC.

This clonotype was observed a handful of times. The chain couples TRBV24-1 to TRBJ2-2, with D unresolved. Germline CDR1 and CDR2: KGHDR and SFDVKD. The V end was cut by 5 bases, the J end by 2 bases, with 8 bases between. The CDR3 length is 14 residues. The CDR3 DNA reads as TGTGCCACCAGTGTAGCTCATAACACCGGGGAGCTGTTTTTT. It specifies CATSVAHNTGELFF.

The chain combines TRBV12-3 or TRBV12-4 with TRBJ1-5, with a possible D match to TRBD1 (5 bases). V was shortened by 5 bases and J by 5 bases, with 16 bases between the two germline ends. CDR3 length: 15 residues. This CDR3 reads CASSPQRGADQPQHF. The CDR3 nucleotides read TGTGCCAGCAGTCCCCAAAGGGGCGCAGATCAGCCCCAGCATTTT.

This rearrangement joins TRBV20-1 to TRBJ2-3, with D possibly matching TRBD1 (5 bases). V dropped 3 bases and J dropped 4 bases, with 23 bases sitting between them. This CDR3 has 17 residues. Germline CDR1 reads DFQATT; CDR2 reads SNEGSKA (reference sequence). CDR3 in amino acids: CSARSFQGRALADTQYF. DNA of the CDR3: TGCAGTGCTAGGTCTTTCCAGGGTCGCGCCTTGGCAGATACGCAGTATTTT.

V is TRBV6-5 and J is TRBJ1-4; tentative D call: TRBD1 (5 bases). Germline values: CDR1 MNHEY, CDR2 SVGAGI. Trimming removed 3 bases from V and 10 bases from J, with 12 bases in between. This CDR3 comprises 13 residues. CDR3 in DNA: TGTGCCAGCAGTTATCGGGACGCCCGAAAACTGTTTTTT. Translating it yields CASSYRDARKLFF.

The table lists this clonotype with many counts. V gene TRBV6-1 combines with J gene TRBJ1-2; D perhaps matches TRBD1 (6 bases). V lost 2 bases and J lost 1, with 14 bases in between. The CDR3 is 16 amino acids. The germline CDR1 and CDR2 sequences are MNHNS and SASEGT. CDR3 bases: TGTGCCAGCAGTGAACTGGTACAGGGTAGTAACTATGGCTACACCTTC. Protein product: CASSELVQGSNYGYTF.

This chain uses TRBV7-9 with TRBJ1-6, with 10 bases fitting TRBD1. The germline V gene encodes CDR1 SEHNR and CDR2 FQNEAQ (reference sequence). This CDR3 comprises 15 residues. The junction had 4 bases not matched to a gene; V was cut back by 4 bases and J by 7 bases. The CDR3 is CASSSGDRGNSPLHF. The CDR3 DNA is TGTGCCAGCAGCTCAGGGGACAGGGGCAATTCACCCCTCCACTTT.

The J gene is TRBJ2-6, the V gene TRBV7-3, with 7 nucleotides matching TRBD1. There are 16 residues in the CDR3. V was pared by 1 base and J by 1 base, with 1 base of the junction left unmatched. From germline, CDR1 is SGHTA and CDR2 FQGTGA. The CDR3: CASSLRTGSGANVLTF. The CDR3 DNA follows: TGTGCCAGCAGCTTAAGGACAGGTTCTGGGGCCAACGTCCTGACTTTC. The full variable domain, with the rest looked up from reference TRBV7-3 and TRBJ2-6, is GAGVSQTPSNKVTEKGKYVELRCDPISGHTALYWYRQSLGQGPEFLIYFQGTGAADDSGLPNDRFFAVRPEGSVSTLKIQRTERGDSAVYLCASSLRTGSGANVLTFGAGSRLTVL.

This clonotype turned up a few times. This chain links TRBV5-1 with TRBJ1-3, with D unclear. Deletions cut 0 bases from V and 0 bases from J, with 7 bases between. The CDR3 length is 15 residues. The germline gives CDR1 SGHRS, CDR2 YFSETQ. CDR3 in DNA: TGCGCCAGCAGCTTGGAGGCCGTCTCTGGAAACACCATATATTTT. Encoded protein: CASSLEAVSGNTIYF.

This clonotype was seen a few times. This sequence joins TRBV28 and TRBJ2-5; the match to TRBD2 covers 8 bases. Germline assignment: CDR1 MDHEN and CDR2 SYDVKM. The V and J ends lost 6 bases and 5 bases, in that order; junction bases with no gene match: 8. The CDR3 contains 14 residues. CDR3 residues: CASSGWAGGETQYF. The DNA of the CDR3 is TGTGCCAGCAGCGGATGGGCGGGAGGTGAGACCCAGTACTTC. The whole variable domain, filled in from reference TRBV28 and TRBJ2-5, reads DVKVTQSSRYLVKRTGEKVFLECVQDMDHENMFWYRQDPGLGLRLIYFSYDVKMKEKGDIPEGYSVSREKKERFSLILESASTNQTSMYLCASSGWAGGETQYFGPGTRLLVL.